This T cell receptor (beta chain) was sequenced during a study of Graves' ophthalmopathy and Graves' hyperthyroidism (dated by TCRdb to 2017 to 2018). The study in broad terms: Peripheral blood was collected before any treatment was given, at the time of initial diagnosis. For training and testing, the 100 or so patients in the discovery cohort were randomly divided in a 7:3 ratio. For independent validation, a separate cohort was made up of approximately 18 hyperthyroidism patients plus 17 patients who later progressed from hyperthyroidism to ophthalmopathy. The study used TCR beta repertoire signatures to distinguish Graves' ophthalmopathy from Graves' hyperthyroidism and to predict progression to ophthalmopathy. To explore V-J signatures that distinguish ophthalmopathy from hyperthyroidism, a discovery set of 100 patients was enrolled, made up of about 40 with ophthalmopathy and some 60 with stable hyperthyroidism. In a handful of hyperthyroidism patients, the T-cell repertoire of thyroid tissue was compared with the T-cell repertoire of blood. Following sampling, methimazole starting at 30 mg daily was administered to hyperthyroidism patients, and high-dose intravenous methylprednisolone was administered to ophthalmopathy patients. In total, over 130 blood samples were TCR-sequenced: around 42 ophthalmopathy, about 75 hyperthyroidism and about 17 hyperthyroidism-to-ophthalmopathy patients. Results the study describes overall, beyond this receptor: The 13-signature model separated ophthalmopathy from stable hyperthyroidism with around 90% sensitivity and approximately 81% specificity in cross-validation, and 80%/75% in the test set. No statistical method was used to predetermine the sample size, and group allocation was not hidden from the investigators. In validation, the model predicted ophthalmopathy progression with about 64% sensitivity and less than 80% specificity; fewer than 15 predicted patients were CT-confirmed with GO in a median of approximately 6.5 months. Most expanded thyroid clonotypes with frequency above 0.001 were also detected in blood, suggesting blood repertoires may reflect the thyroid immune response.

TCR beta CDR3 regions were amplified from RNA transcripts for repertoire sequencing. The first round of RT-PCR was done with HTBI primers and the Qiagen OneStep RT-PCR kit, and was followed by a second round of multiplex PCR, then size selection and purification. The libraries underwent paired-end sequencing with 100 bp reads on an Illumina HiSeq2000. Turning to the authors' computational methods: SOAPnuke was used to process the reads, removing any read that contained adapters or uncalled bases, had a mean Phred below 15, or lacked an exact match to the constant primer or identifier. COPE v1.2.5 was used to merge high-quality paired reads. Each unique nucleotide sequence was defined as a clonotype, and clonotypes were aligned to IMGT TRB V, D and J references with MiTCR v1.1. The analysis was limited to V-J combinations with a frequency above 0.0001, which together covered approximately 99% of repertoires. A TCR clonal expansion and chaos score per V-J combination was defined as the ratio of F50 clonal expansion to chaos observed in the TCRdist matrix. Features were reduced by Welch's t-statistics and random forest to around 14 V-J combinations, which fed a naive Bayes classifier. The similarity between thyroid and blood repertoires was quantified using the Morisita-Horn index. TCRdb trimmed the raw reads at Q25, called clones with MiXCR and kept productive beta chains. Each CDR3 protein appears once, grouped with its most common genes and DNA. The V and J calls reflect TCRdb's pipeline rather than the authors' work. This sample has roughly 500,000 distinct CDR3 sequences in its table, and roughly 14% of those were observed once. Clones ranked in the top ten supply 9.8% of the sample.

The ophthalmopathy patients had moderately to severely active disease, with a Clinical Activity Score of 3 or higher, a NOSPECS grade of 4 or higher, and a disease duration of less than 3 months. Patients were excluded if they had other autoimmune diseases, uncontrolled infections, pregnancy or lactation. Clinical symptoms, serum thyroxine, TRAb, thyroid ultrasound and orbital computed tomography were used for diagnosis. PBMCs were isolated from roughly 10 ml of fresh peripheral blood by Ficoll-Paque density gradient centrifugation. Total RNA was extracted using Trizol reagent, and RNA quality was checked on an Agilent 2100 Bioanalyzer. There are many counts of this clonotype. This clone's antigen is unknown. Nothing much larger sits one base from this clone, and base qualities are not available. The germline V gene gives CDR1 as MDHEN and CDR2 as SYDVKM. The CDR3, cysteine through phenylalanine, is 14 amino acids long. Only CDR3 DNA remains: 42 bases, in frame from the first base. V drops 2 bases and J drops 4 bases, leaving 12 bases in between.

The TCR originated in a woman in her 30s with Graves' ophthalmopathy. Donor details come from another sample of the same person, matched by shared clones. The sequence joins TRBV28 to TRBJ2-7; a weak D assignment points to TRBD2 (6 bases agree). Sequences were obtained from blood. The nucleotide sequence reads as follows: TGTGCCAGCAGTTTACAGCGCGGGACGTACGAGCAGTACTTC. This encodes CASSLQRGTYEQYF.